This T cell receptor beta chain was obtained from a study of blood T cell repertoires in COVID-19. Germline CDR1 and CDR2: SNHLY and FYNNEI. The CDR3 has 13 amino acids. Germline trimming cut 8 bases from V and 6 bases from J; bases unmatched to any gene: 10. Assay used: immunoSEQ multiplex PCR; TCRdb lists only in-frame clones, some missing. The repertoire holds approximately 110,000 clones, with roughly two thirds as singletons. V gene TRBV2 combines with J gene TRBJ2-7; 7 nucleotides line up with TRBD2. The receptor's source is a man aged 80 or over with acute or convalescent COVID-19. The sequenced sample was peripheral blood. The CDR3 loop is CASAVGLGREQYF. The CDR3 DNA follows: TGTGCCAGCGCGGTTGGACTAGGGCGCGAGCAGTACTTC.